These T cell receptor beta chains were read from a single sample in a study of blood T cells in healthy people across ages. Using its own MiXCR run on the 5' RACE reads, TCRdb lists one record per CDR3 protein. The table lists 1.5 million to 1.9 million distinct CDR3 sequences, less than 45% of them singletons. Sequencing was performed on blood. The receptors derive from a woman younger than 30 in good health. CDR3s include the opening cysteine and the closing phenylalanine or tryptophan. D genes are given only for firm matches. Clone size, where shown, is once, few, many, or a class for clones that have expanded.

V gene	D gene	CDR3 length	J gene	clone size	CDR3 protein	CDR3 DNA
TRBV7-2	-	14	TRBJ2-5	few	CASSFWAAPETQYF	TGTGCCAGCAGCTTTTGGGCGGCCCCAGAGACCCAGTACTTC
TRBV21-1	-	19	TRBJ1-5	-	CAGSKGGGGSNYSNQPQHF	TGTGCCGGCAGCAAAGGTGGAGGGGGCAGCAATTATAGCAATCAGCCCCAGCATTTT
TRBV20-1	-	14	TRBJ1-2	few	CSAREGGAIYGYTF	TGCAGTGCTAGAGAGGGGGGGGCAATTTATGGCTACACCTTC
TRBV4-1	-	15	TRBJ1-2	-	CASSQPGGPSHGYTF	TGCGCCAGCAGCCAACCAGGTGGGCCATCCCACGGCTACACCTTC
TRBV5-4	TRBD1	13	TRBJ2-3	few	CASSLWRQGAQYF	TGTGCCAGCAGCTTGTGGCGGCAGGGGGCGCAGTATTTT
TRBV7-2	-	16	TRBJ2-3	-	CASSLGATRSADTQYF	TGTGCCAGCAGCTTAGGGGCAACTAGGAGTGCAGATACGCAGTATTTT
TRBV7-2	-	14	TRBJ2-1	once	CASSLGGFGETQFF	TGTGCCAGCAGCTTAGGAGGGTTTGGGGAGACCCAGTTCTTC
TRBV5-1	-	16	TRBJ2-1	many	CASSFRYGVTDPEQFF	TGCGCCAGCAGCTTTCGTTACGGCGTCACGGATCCTGAGCAGTTCTTC
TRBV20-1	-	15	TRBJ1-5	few	CSARAGGGSNQPQHF	TGCAGTGCTAGAGCCGGGGGGGGAAGCAATCAGCCCCAGCATTTT
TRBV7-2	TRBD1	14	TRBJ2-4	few	CASSPRQGGNIQYF	TGTGCCAGCAGCCCGCGACAGGGGGGGAACATTCAGTACTTC
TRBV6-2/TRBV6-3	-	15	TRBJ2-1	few	CASSLGSRRVNEQFF	TGTGCCAGCAGTTTGGGCTCCCGGCGAGTTAATGAGCAGTTCTTC
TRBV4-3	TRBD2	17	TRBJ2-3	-	CASSRLAGGRGTDTQYF	TGCGCCAGCAGCCGGCTAGCGGGGGGGCGGGGCACAGATACGCAGTATTTT
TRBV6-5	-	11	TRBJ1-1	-	CASSYQQLAFF	TGTGCCAGCAGTTACCAACAGTTAGCTTTCTTT
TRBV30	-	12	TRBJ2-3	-	CAWRFGTDTQYF	TGTGCCTGGCGATTTGGGACAGATACGCAGTATTTT
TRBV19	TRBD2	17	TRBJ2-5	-	CASSRGLAGGFYKEQYF	TGTGCCAGTAGTAGAGGACTAGCGGGAGGGTTCTACAAAGAGCAGTACTTC
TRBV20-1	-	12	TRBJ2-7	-	CSASKAGYEQYF	TGCAGTGCTAGTAAAGCGGGTTACGAGCAGTACTTC
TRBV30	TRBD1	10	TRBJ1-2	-	CAAQGAGYTF	TGTGCTGCACAGGGGGCTGGCTACACCTTC
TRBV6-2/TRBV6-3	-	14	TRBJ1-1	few	CASSSGQPGGEAFF	TGTGCCAGCAGTTCTGGACAGCCGGGGGGCGAAGCTTTCTTT
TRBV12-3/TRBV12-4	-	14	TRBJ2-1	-	CASSFSRNYNEQFF	TGTGCCAGCAGTTTCTCGCGGAATTACAATGAGCAGTTCTTC
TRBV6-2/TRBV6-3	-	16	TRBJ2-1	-	CASSYSLRPPYNEQFF	TGTGCCAGCAGTTACTCGCTGCGGCCTCCCTACAATGAGCAGTTCTTC
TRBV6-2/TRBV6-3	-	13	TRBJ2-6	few	CASTSHGANVLTF	TGTGCCAGCACCTCCCATGGGGCCAACGTCCTGACTTTC
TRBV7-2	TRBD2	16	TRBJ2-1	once	CASSPSGLAGAYEQFF	TGTGCCAGCAGCCCGTCGGGACTAGCGGGAGCGTACGAGCAGTTCTTC
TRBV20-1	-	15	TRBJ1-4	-	CSAGDRRKGREKLFF	TGCAGTGCCGGCGACAGGAGGAAGGGCAGGGAAAAACTGTTTTTT
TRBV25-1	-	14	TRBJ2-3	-	CASRSPVGTDTQYF	TGTGCCAGCAGGTCCCCGGTGGGTACAGATACGCAGTATTTT
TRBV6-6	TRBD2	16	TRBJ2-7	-	CASSYPLAGVAYEQYF	TGTGCCAGCAGTTATCCCTTAGCGGGGGTTGCTTACGAGCAGTACTTC
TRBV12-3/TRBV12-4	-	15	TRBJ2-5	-	CAGRRDRVGQETQYF	TGTGCCGGCAGGAGGGACAGAGTTGGACAAGAGACCCAGTACTTC
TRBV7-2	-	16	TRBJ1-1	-	CASSLDRRAPLTEAFF	TGTGCCAGCAGCTTAGACCGAAGGGCCCCTCTCACTGAAGCTTTCTTT
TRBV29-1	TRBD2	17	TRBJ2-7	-	CSVDGLAGALSYNEQYF	TGCAGCGTTGATGGGCTAGCGGGGGCCCTATCCTACAATGAGCAGTACTTC